These T cell receptor beta chains were read from a single sample in a study of OX40 agonist ivuxolimab in advanced cancers. Sequenced by immunoSEQ multiplex PCR; TCRdb stores in-frame clones only, minus some. The sample records almost 70,000 clones, roughly nine tenths being singletons. The sample consisted of CD4+ or CD8+ T cells sorted from blood, taken in a trial of the OX40 agonist ivuxolimab. These TCRs come from an adult with an advanced solid tumor such as melanoma, head and neck, liver or kidney cancer. Each CDR3 is given with its conserved first and last residue. A D gene is named only where the DNA matches it firmly.

v_call: TRBV6-1; j_call: TRBJ2-7; d_call: .; cdr3_nt: TGTGCCAGCAGTTGGACTGGCTACGAGCAGTACTTC; cdr3_aa: CASSWTGYEQYF
v_call: TRBV28; j_call: TRBJ1-1; d_call: TRBD1; cdr3_nt: TGTGCCAGCAGTTTAGGACAGGGGCACACTGAAGCTTTCTTT; cdr3_aa: CASSLGQGHTEAFF
v_call: TRBV29-1; j_call: TRBJ2-3; d_call: .; cdr3_nt: TGCAGCGTTGAGGGTGGTGGGGGGGCCACAGATACGCAGTATTTT; cdr3_aa: CSVEGGGGATDTQYF
v_call: TRBV13; j_call: TRBJ2-5; d_call: .; cdr3_nt: TGTGCCAGCAGCTTAGGCCACAGAGAAGAGACCCAGTACTTC; cdr3_aa: CASSLGHREETQYF
v_call: TRBV13; j_call: TRBJ1-4; d_call: .; cdr3_nt: TGTGCCAGCAGTTTGAGGCAGCGGGAAAAACTGTTTTTT; cdr3_aa: CASSLRQREKLFF
v_call: TRBV5-1; j_call: TRBJ2-5; d_call: .; cdr3_nt: TGCGCCAGCAGCTTGGCTATACAAGAGACCCAGTACTTC; cdr3_aa: CASSLAIQETQYF
v_call: TRBV7-3; j_call: TRBJ2-1; d_call: TRBD1; cdr3_nt: TGTGCCAGCAGCCGAACCGGGGACAGAAACAATGAGCAGTTCTTC; cdr3_aa: CASSRTGDRNNEQFF
v_call: TRBV5-1; j_call: TRBJ1-4; d_call: .; cdr3_nt: TGCGCCAGCAGCTTCGACCCTAATGAAAAACTGTTTTTT; cdr3_aa: CASSFDPNEKLFF
v_call: TRBV7-3; j_call: TRBJ2-2; d_call: .; cdr3_nt: TGTGCCAGCAGCTTCGGGCAGAACACCGGGGAGCTGTTTTTT; cdr3_aa: CASSFGQNTGELFF
v_call: TRBV7-2; j_call: TRBJ1-5; d_call: .; cdr3_nt: TGTGCCAGCAGCACCGGACAGAACAATCAGCCCCAGCATTTT; cdr3_aa: CASSTGQNNQPQHF